Listed below are T cell receptor beta chains from one sample, sequenced in a study of blood T cells in healthy people across ages. TCRdb re-called the 5' RACE reads through MiXCR, storing one row per CDR3 protein. The data hold over 1,300,000 distinct CDR3 sequences, with roughly 60% observed a single time. Sequences were obtained from blood. These TCRs come from a man aged 18 to 29 in good health. Each CDR3 is given with its conserved first and last residue. Each record gives: D gene, J gene, clone size, V gene, CDR3 protein, CDR3 DNA. A D gene is named only where the DNA matches it firmly. Some rows mark clone size as missing; the rest say once, few, many or name a class of expanded clone.

d_gene: .
j_gene: TRBJ2-3
abundance: few
v_gene: TRBV6-1
CDR3aa: CASPIGSGDTQYF
CDR3nt: TGTGCCAGCCCCATAGGTTCAGGAGATACGCAGTATTTT

d_gene: TRBD1
j_gene: TRBJ2-7
abundance: .
v_gene: TRBV6-6
CDR3aa: CASNAQGAPLTYEQYF
CDR3nt: TGTGCCAGCAACGCCCAGGGGGCCCCATTAACCTACGAGCAGTACTTC

d_gene: TRBD2
j_gene: TRBJ2-6
abundance: .
v_gene: TRBV2
CDR3aa: CASSDRRGYAGANVLTF
CDR3nt: TGTGCCAGCAGTGACCGGCGGGGGTACGCTGGGGCCAACGTCCTGACTTTC

d_gene: .
j_gene: TRBJ2-1
abundance: few
v_gene: TRBV6-5
CDR3aa: CASSYSLGPLAGYNEQFF
CDR3nt: TGTGCCAGCAGTTACTCTTTAGGTCCACTAGCCGGTTACAATGAGCAGTTCTTC

d_gene: TRBD2
j_gene: TRBJ2-1
abundance: .
v_gene: TRBV3-1
CDR3aa: CASSQLTSGRAVEQFF
CDR3nt: TGTGCCAGCAGCCAGCTGACTAGCGGGAGGGCCGTTGAGCAGTTCTTC

d_gene: .
j_gene: TRBJ2-7
abundance: few
v_gene: TRBV20-1
CDR3aa: CSAVESVSFEQYF
CDR3nt: TGCAGTGCTGTGGAAAGCGTCTCGTTCGAGCAGTACTTC

d_gene: .
j_gene: TRBJ2-2
abundance: .
v_gene: TRBV13
CDR3aa: CASSLGEQGLTGELFF
CDR3nt: TGTGCCAGCAGCTTAGGAGAGCAGGGGTTGACCGGGGAGCTGTTTTTT

d_gene: TRBD2
j_gene: TRBJ2-3
abundance: few
v_gene: TRBV28
CDR3aa: CASSSYALAGRTDTQYF
CDR3nt: TGTGCCAGCAGTTCTTACGCTCTAGCGGGCCGAACAGATACGCAGTATTTT

d_gene: .
j_gene: TRBJ2-7
abundance: .
v_gene: TRBV20-1
CDR3aa: CSARVGERYEQYF
CDR3nt: TGCAGTGCTAGGGTGGGGGAGCGCTACGAGCAGTACTTC

d_gene: .
j_gene: TRBJ2-3
abundance: .
v_gene: TRBV11-2
CDR3aa: CASTSQGLADTQYF
CDR3nt: TGTGCCAGCACCTCCCAGGGGCTTGCAGATACGCAGTATTTT

d_gene: .
j_gene: TRBJ2-3
abundance: few
v_gene: TRBV5-1
CDR3aa: CASSFHAVDTQYF
CDR3nt: TGCGCCAGCAGCTTTCACGCTGTGGATACGCAGTATTTT

d_gene: TRBD2
j_gene: TRBJ2-7
abundance: .
v_gene: TRBV5-1
CDR3aa: CASSEGLAGAHINYEQYF
CDR3nt: TGCGCCAGCAGCGAGGGACTAGCGGGGGCCCATATAAACTACGAGCAGTACTTC

d_gene: .
j_gene: TRBJ2-4
abundance: few
v_gene: TRBV4-1
CDR3aa: CASSNRDKNIQYF
CDR3nt: TGCGCCAGCAGTAACCGAGACAAAAACATTCAGTACTTC

d_gene: .
j_gene: TRBJ2-7
abundance: few
v_gene: TRBV20-1
CDR3aa: CSATKTGTFPYEQYF
CDR3nt: TGCAGTGCCACCAAAACCGGGACCTTCCCCTACGAGCAGTACTTC

d_gene: TRBD2
j_gene: TRBJ2-7
abundance: few
v_gene: TRBV28
CDR3aa: CASSPQRGRSYEQYF
CDR3nt: TGTGCCAGCAGTCCCCAGCGGGGTAGGTCCTACGAGCAGTACTTC

d_gene: TRBD2
j_gene: TRBJ2-1
abundance: .
v_gene: TRBV6-1
CDR3aa: CASSVPSGPNEQFF
CDR3nt: TGTGCCAGCAGTGTGCCTAGCGGCCCAAATGAGCAGTTCTTC